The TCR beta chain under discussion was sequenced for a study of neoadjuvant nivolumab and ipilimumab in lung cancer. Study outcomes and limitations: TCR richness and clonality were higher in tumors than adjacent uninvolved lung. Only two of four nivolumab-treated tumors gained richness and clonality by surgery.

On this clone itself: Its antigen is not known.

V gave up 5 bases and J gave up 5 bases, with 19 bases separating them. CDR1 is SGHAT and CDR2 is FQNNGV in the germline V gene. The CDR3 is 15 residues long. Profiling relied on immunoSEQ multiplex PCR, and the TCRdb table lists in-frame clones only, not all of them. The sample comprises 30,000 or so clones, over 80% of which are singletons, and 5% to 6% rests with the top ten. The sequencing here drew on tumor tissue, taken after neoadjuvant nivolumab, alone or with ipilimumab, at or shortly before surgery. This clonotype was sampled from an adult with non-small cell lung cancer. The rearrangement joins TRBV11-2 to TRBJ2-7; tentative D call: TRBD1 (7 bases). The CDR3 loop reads CASSPPGGRLDEQYF. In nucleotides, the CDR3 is TGTGCCAGCAGCCCCCCAGGGGGGCGGCTGGACGAGCAGTACTTC.